This entry concerns a single TCR beta chain. The CDR3 is 15 amino acids. V gave up 3 bases and J gave up 8 bases; unmatched junction bases: 7. Germline lookup yields CDR1 KGHSH and CDR2 LQKENI. PCR was performed a second time for about 6 to 12 cycles using a sample-barcoded 5' primer and a J-beta primer mix. TCRdb re-called the 5' RACE reads through MiXCR, storing one row per CDR3 protein. The repertoire holds 600,000 to 850,000 distinct CDR3 sequences, with around 40% as singletons. The sample is drawn from a study of blood T cells in healthy people across ages. The source of this sequence is a woman in her sixties or seventies in good health. Sequencing was carried out using blood. The rearrangement links TRBV18 to TRBJ1-6; 7 bases are a match to TRBD1. CDR3 sequence: CASSPSTGTDSPLHF. CDR3 DNA sequence: TGTGCCAGCTCACCGAGTACCGGGACAGATTCACCCCTCCACTTT. Filled out from reference TRBV18 and TRBJ1-6, the complete variable domain reads NAGVMQNPRHLVRRRGQEARLRCSPMKGHSHVYWYRQLPEEGLKFMVYLQKENIIDESGMPKERFSAEFPKEGPSILRIQQVVRGDSAAYFCASSPSTGTDSPLHFGNGTRLTVT.